This record looks at one TCR beta chain sequence and its context. No antigen is known for it. No much larger clone exists at a distance of one base, and base qualities are not known. The CDR3 regions of human TCRbeta chains were analyzed by immunosequencing. Per the original workflow: TCRs in the repertoires were compared against a reference library of SARS-CoV-2-specific TCRs that had been generated with the MIRA antigen-specificity platform. Breadth was defined as the fraction of unique TCRs that were SARS-CoV-2-associated. Depth was defined as the fraction of total T cells that were SARS-CoV-2-associated. Using the MIRA data, every spike-specific TCR was mapped to the spike region that the TCR reacted to and assigned to either a CD4 or a CD8 class. Log10-transformed breadth and depth values were compared by one-way ANOVA with Sidak's multiple comparisons tests. The clones in this table, taken by TCRdb from immuneACCESS, are in-frame only. Not every clone is retained; where verified, under half of the shortfall comes from an unresolved V gene, and the cause of the rest is unknown. From that table come the V and J calls and clone size; the DNA was used to work out D and trimming. The sample table lists roughly 100,000 clones, 89% of them with a count of one. About 17% of the sample is taken by the ten largest.

Including the terminal cysteine and phenylalanine, the CDR3 comprises 15 residues. Of all the DNA, just the CDR3 is kept, 45 bases in frame from base 1. CDR1 LNHDA and CDR2 SQIVND are derived from the germline V gene (reference sequence). Clipping removes 8 bases from V and 5 bases from J, with 13 as the unmatched junction base count. The record originates from a study of T cell responses to AZD1222 COVID-19 vaccine (TCRdb year 2021). For the wider study: AZD1222 recipients given second doses at about 4 weeks or at about 12 weeks were pooled, since spike-specific TCR depth and breadth were not found to differ between the two schedules. A total of approximately 250 trial participants underwent TCR sequencing, of whom about 210 had received two doses of AZD1222 and around 25 had received two doses of the MenACWY control vaccine. Trial participants were enrolled by age into subgroups of 18-55, 56-69 and 70-plus years, and 148, 28 and 57 TCR-sequenced participants, respectively, were included in these subgroups.

The time point tag for this specimen amounts to: baseline before first vaccination. The vaccinee samples were drawn from two UK trials, COV001 and COV002, one of which was a single-blind randomized controlled phase 2/3 trial testing AZD1222 (ChAdOx1 nCoV-19) in healthy adults. For TCRbeta chain sequencing, PBMC samples were collected from trial participants at day 0 and at day 28 after the second dose. Results the study describes overall, beyond this receptor: Conclusions about previously exposed vaccinees are limited because only six or seven AZD1222 recipients were SARS-CoV-2 seropositive at baseline. Vaccine-associated CD4 TCRs spanned the whole spike protein, with dominant responses in regions 160-218 and 743-854. Reportedly, close to half of the unique spike-specific TCRs recognized epitopes lying outside the regions that are mutated in the B.1.351 and B.1.1.7 variants. Most participants were white British and females outnumbered males, and the authors suggested that clonal diversity may have been underestimated. After two AZD1222 doses, spike-specific TCR breadth and depth were significantly higher than at day 0 and than in MenACWY recipients. Because no samples from the day 14 peak response were available, repertoires could be characterized only after the peak T cell response. The 56-69-year group was small, and its depth increase did not reach significance, likely because of low power.

Here the chain combines TRBV19 and TRBJ1-1; 8 of the junction bases match TRBD1. The sample here was peripheral blood, taken on day 0 of AZD1222 vaccination. The receptor was isolated from an adult in good health. The base sequence is TGTGCCAGTGAAGCCCTCGACAGGGGCGCGACTGAAGCTTTCTTT. Translated, this gives CASEALDRGATEAFF.